The sequence of this T cell receptor (beta chain) was determined in a study of blood T cell repertoires in COVID-19. Background on the study: Researchers got acute and convalescent COVID-19 samples from the United States, Italy and Spain. The analysed material was cDNA or gDNA that came from T cells, B-cell-depleted T cells, or PBMCs.

Original processing methods: Estimation of nucleated cell counts relied on the amplification of reference gene primers. Produced via immunoSEQ multiplex PCR; TCRdb's table is partial and in-frame only. V, J and clone size are taken as reported in that table, and D and trimming were inferred from the DNA itself. The repertoire consists of under 85,000 clones, with 84% occurring once and the leading ten covering around 3.3%. CDR3 length: 11 amino acids. V was clipped by 5 bases and J by 6 bases, with 8 bases between them. The germline V gene has CDR1 SEHNR and CDR2 FQNEAQ (reference sequence). This clone is medium-sized within its sample.

This receptor was identified in a man in his forties or fifties with acute or convalescent COVID-19. The chain links TRBV7-9 to TRBJ2-7; D may be TRBD2 (5 bases). Sequencing was done on a sample of peripheral blood. CDR3 nucleotide sequence: TGTGCCAGCAGCGACTATGGCGAGCAGTACTTC. This encodes CASSDYGEQYF. Looking up the rest from reference TRBV7-9 and TRBJ2-7 gives the full variable domain: DTGVSQNPRHKITKRGQNVTFRCDPISEHNRLYWYRQTLGQGPEFLTYFQNEAQLEKSRLLSDRFSAERPKGSFSTLEIQRTEQGDSAMYLCASSDYGEQYFGPGTRLTVT.